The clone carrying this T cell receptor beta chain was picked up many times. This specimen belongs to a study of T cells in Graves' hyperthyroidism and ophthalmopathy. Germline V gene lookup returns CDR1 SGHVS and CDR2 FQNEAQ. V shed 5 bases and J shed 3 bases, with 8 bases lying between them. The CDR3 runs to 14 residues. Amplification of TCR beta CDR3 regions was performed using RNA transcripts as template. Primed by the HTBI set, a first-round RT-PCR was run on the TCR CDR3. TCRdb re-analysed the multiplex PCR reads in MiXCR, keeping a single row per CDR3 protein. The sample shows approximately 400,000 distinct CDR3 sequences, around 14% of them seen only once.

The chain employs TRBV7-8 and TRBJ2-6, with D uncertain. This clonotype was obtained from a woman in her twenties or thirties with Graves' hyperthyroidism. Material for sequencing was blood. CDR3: CASSLSHGANVLTF. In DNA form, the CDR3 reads TGTGCCAGCAGCCTCAGTCATGGGGCCAACGTCCTGACTTTC.